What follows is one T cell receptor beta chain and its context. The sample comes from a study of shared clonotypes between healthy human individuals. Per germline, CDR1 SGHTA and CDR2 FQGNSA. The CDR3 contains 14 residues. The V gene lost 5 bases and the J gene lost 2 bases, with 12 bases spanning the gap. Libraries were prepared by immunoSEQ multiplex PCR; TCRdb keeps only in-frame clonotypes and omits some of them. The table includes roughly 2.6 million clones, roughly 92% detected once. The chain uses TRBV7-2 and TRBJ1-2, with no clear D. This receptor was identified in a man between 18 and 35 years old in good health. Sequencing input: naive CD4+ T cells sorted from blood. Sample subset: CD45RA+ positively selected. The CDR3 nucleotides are TGTGCCAGCAGCCCTCCGGCTGGGAACTATGGCTACACCTTC. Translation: CASSPPAGNYGYTF. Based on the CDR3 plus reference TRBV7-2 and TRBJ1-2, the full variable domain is GAGVSQSPSNKVTEKGKDVELRCDPISGHTALYWYRQSLGQGLEFLIYFQGNSAPDKSGLPSDRFSAERTGGSVSTLTIQRTQQEDSAVYLCASSPPAGNYGYTFGSGTRLTVV.